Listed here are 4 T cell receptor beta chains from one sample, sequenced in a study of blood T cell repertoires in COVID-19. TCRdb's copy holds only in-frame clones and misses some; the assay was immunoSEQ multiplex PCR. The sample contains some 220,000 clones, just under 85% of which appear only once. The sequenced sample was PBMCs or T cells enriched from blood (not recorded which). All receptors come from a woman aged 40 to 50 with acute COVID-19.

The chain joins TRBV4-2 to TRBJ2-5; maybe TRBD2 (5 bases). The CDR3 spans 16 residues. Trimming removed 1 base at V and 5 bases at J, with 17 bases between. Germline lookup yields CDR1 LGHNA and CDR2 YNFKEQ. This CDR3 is CASSQGAGSIGETQYF. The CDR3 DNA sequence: TGTGCCAGCAGCCAAGGGGCGGGTTCTATTGGGGAGACCCAGTACTTC.

CDR3 protein: CSVASRGTETQYF. In DNA, the CDR3 is TGCAGCGTTGCGAGTCGGGGAACAGAGACCCAGTACTTC. V gene TRBV29-1 combines with J gene TRBJ2-5, with D possibly being TRBD2 (5 bases). The CDR3 loop spans 13 amino acids. Trimming removed 4 bases at V and 4 bases at J, with 13 bases between. Germline CDR1 is SQVTM and CDR2 is ANQGSEA.

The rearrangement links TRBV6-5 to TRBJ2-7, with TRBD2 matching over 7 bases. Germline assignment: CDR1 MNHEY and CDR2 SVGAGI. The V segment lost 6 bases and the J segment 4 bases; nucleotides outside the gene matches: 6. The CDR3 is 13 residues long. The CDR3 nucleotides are TGTGCCAGCAGGGTAGCGGGCCAATACGAGCAGTACTTC. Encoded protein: CASRVAGQYEQYF.

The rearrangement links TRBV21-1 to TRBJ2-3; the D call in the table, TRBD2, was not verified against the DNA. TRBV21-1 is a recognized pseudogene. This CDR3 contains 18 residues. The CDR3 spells CASSKEATSGISKDTQYF. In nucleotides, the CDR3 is TGTGCCAGCAGCAAAGAGGCAACTAGCGGGATATCTAAAGATACGCAGTATTTT.